The 9 T cell receptor beta chains below were found in one sample sequenced in a study of blood T cell repertoires in COVID-19. The table came from immunoSEQ multiplex PCR; TCRdb's copy has only in-frame clones and leaves some out. This table has roughly 61,000 clones, 90% appearing once. The sample taken for sequencing was peripheral blood. The receptors shown here come from a man at least 80 years old with acute or convalescent COVID-19.

The rearrangement uses TRBV4-2 and TRBJ1-2, with TRBD1 identical over 9 bases. With 2 bases clipped from V and 1 base from J, the junction kept 5 bases outside the gene matches. The germline V gene encodes CDR1 LGHNA and CDR2 YNFKEQ. The CDR3 spans 16 residues. The CDR3 loop reads CASSQLGQGGNYGYTF. DNA for the CDR3: TGTGCCAGCAGCCAATTGGGACAGGGTGGTAACTATGGCTACACCTTC.

The chain employs TRBV15 and TRBJ2-7, with TRBD2 identical over 7 bases. Germline lookup yields CDR1 LNHNV and CDR2 YYDKDF (reference sequence). V lost 3 bases and J lost 0; bases outside the gene matches: 8. The CDR3 spans 16 residues. The CDR3 sequence is CATSSGGYFDSYEQYF. CDR3 nucleotide sequence: TGTGCCACCAGCAGCGGGGGGTACTTCGACTCCTACGAGCAGTACTTC.

This chain links TRBV20-1 with TRBJ2-7; D unclear. The germline gives CDR1 DFQATT, CDR2 SNEGSKA (reference sequence). The ends were cut back, 2 bases at V and 7 bases at J, with 9 bases in the middle. This CDR3 is 11 amino acids long. The DNA for the CDR3 is TGCAGTGCTAGATCCGTCGGTGAGCAGTACTTC. This translates into CSARSVGEQYF.

This clone was recorded once. The V and J genes are TRBV28 and TRBJ1-4; TRBD1 is a possible D gene (6 bases). Germline assignment: CDR1 MDHEN and CDR2 SYDVKM. V was cut by 5 bases and J by 4 bases, with 14 bases left in between. The CDR3 sequence is 15 residues long. CDR3 DNA: TGTGCCAGCAGTACCTCGACAGGAAATAATGAAAAACTGTTTTTT. This sequence encodes CASSTSTGNNEKLFF.

CDR3 in amino acids: CASTGGGSSYNSPLHF. The CDR3 nucleotides are TGTGCCAGCACTGGGGGCGGGAGCTCCTATAATTCACCCCTCCACTTT. The V and J genes are TRBV13 and TRBJ1-6; D possibly corresponds to TRBD1 (6 bases). This CDR3 region has 16 residues. CDR1 is PRHDT, CDR2 FYEKMQ, per germline (reference sequence). The V end lost 7 bases, the J end lost 0 bases, and 13 bases lay between the germline ends.

The chain links TRBV29-1 to TRBJ2-3, with 9 positions matching TRBD1. Germline lookup yields CDR1 SQVTM and CDR2 ANQGSEA. Unmatched junction bases numbered 7, after V lost 1 base and J lost 2 bases. CDR3 size: 16 residues. The DNA for the CDR3 is TGCAGCGTTGAAGCCGGGACAGGGACCGTCACAGATACGCAGTATTTT. Its translation is CSVEAGTGTVTDTQYF.

The V and J genes are TRBV2 and TRBJ2-7, with D hard to call. The CDR3 extends over 12 amino acids. Trimming pared 7 bases from V and 6 bases from J, leaving 13 bases between. CDR1 and CDR2 from the germline V gene are SNHLY and FYNNEI. As DNA, the CDR3 is TGTGCCAGCACGAGAACAGTTTCCGAGCAGTACTTC. Translated, it gives CASTRTVSEQYF. Using reference TRBV2 and TRBJ2-7 for the parts outside the CDR3, the full variable domain is EPEVTQTPSHQVTQMGQEVILRCVPISNHLYFYWYRQILGQKVEFLVSFYNNEISEKSEIFDDQFSVERPDGSNFTLKIRSTKLEDSAMYFCASTRTVSEQYFGPGTRLTVT.

The chain has TRBV9 and TRBJ2-7, with 10 bases aligning to TRBD1. Trimming at V came to 3 bases and at J to 6 bases, leaving 6 bases not matched to a gene. Per germline, CDR1 SGDLS and CDR2 YYNGEE. This CDR3 has 14 amino acids. The CDR3 region has the DNA TGTGCCAGCAGCGGACGGACAGGGGGTGGCGAGCAGTACTTC. This gives the protein CASSGRTGGGEQYF.

The gene calls are TRBV27 and TRBJ2-7; TRBD1 agrees at 7 bases. Germline lookup yields CDR1 MNHEY and CDR2 SMNVEV (reference sequence). Trimming at V came to 4 bases and at J to 6 bases, leaving 6 bases not matched to a gene. The CDR3 contains 13 residues. CDR3 amino acids: CASSSRPGGEQYF. The CDR3 nucleotides read TGTGCCAGCAGTTCACGGCCAGGGGGCGAGCAGTACTTC.